This T cell receptor beta chain stems from a study of T cell changes during pregnancy in multiple sclerosis (dated by TCRdb to about 2019). Regarding the complete study: The study examined how the T cell repertoire changed over the course of pregnancy in women with multiple sclerosis.

A distance of 16 bases separates the germline ends of V and J, which lose 6 bases and 1 base respectively. CDR3 length: 16 amino acids, cysteine to phenylalanine. Only the CDR3 part of the read is kept: 48 bases, read in frame from the first base. From the germline V gene (reference sequence), CDR1 is LNHDA and CDR2 is SQIVND. The receptor library was made with the immunoSEQ multiplex PCR assay. The clones in this table, taken by TCRdb from immuneACCESS, are in-frame only. Not every clone is retained; where verified, under half of the shortfall comes from an unresolved V gene, and the cause of the rest is unknown. In this sample the table shows 70,000 to 95,000 clones, 85% to 95% of which occur a single time. Together, the top ten hold approximately 1.7% of the sample. Points on this clone: Its recognized antigen is unknown. Base quality data are lacking; no much larger clone is found one base away.

The chain links TRBV19 with TRBJ1-3; TRBD1 could be the D gene, as 5 bases match. The sequencing used peripheral blood, collected after pregnancy. The sequence was collected from a female donor in good health, enrolled as a control in a pregnancy study. The nucleotides are TGTGCCAGTAGCGAGCGGGACGGCCTTTCTGGAAACACCATATATTTT. Its protein product is CASSERDGLSGNTIYF.